This T cell receptor beta chain is drawn from a study of identifying expanded T cells in peripheral blood. Some clones are missing from TCRdb's copy, which holds only in-frame ones; the method was immunoSEQ multiplex PCR. The profile shows some 120,000 clones, more than 80% of them singletons. Collection occurred without any documented infections or immune events in donors. This CDR3 contains 16 residues. Germline CDR1 and CDR2: MNHEY and SMNVEV (reference sequence). Trimming took 2 bases from V and 2 from J, leaving 13 bases between them. Comment on this clone: As yet, its antigen is unknown.

Study findings and constraints: Over two and four weeks, about 15 and 19 clones changed, versus around 1.3 between replicates.

The clonotype was recovered from a person aged 18 to 70 in good health. The sample was blood. This chain connects TRBV27 to TRBJ1-3; D is uncertain. As DNA, the CDR3 is TGTGCCAGCAGTTTAAGCGGTGCCCAAACTGGAAACACCATATATTTT. Translation gives CASSLSGAQTGNTIYF.